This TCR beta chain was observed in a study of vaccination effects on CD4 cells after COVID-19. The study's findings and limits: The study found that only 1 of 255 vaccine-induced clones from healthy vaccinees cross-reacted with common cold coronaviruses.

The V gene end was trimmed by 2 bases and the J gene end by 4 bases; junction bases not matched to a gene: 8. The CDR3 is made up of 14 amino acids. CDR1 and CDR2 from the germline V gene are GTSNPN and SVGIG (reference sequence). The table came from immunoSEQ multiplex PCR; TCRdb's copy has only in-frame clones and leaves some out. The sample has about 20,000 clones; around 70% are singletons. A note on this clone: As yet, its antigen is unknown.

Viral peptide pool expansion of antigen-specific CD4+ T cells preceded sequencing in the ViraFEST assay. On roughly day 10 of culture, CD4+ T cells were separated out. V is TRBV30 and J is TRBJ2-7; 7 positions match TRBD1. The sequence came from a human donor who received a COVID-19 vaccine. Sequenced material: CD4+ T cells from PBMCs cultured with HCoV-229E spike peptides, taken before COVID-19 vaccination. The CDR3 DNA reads TGTGCCTGGAGTCCGGGACAGTCTAATTACGAGCAGTACTTC. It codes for CAWSPGQSNYEQYF.